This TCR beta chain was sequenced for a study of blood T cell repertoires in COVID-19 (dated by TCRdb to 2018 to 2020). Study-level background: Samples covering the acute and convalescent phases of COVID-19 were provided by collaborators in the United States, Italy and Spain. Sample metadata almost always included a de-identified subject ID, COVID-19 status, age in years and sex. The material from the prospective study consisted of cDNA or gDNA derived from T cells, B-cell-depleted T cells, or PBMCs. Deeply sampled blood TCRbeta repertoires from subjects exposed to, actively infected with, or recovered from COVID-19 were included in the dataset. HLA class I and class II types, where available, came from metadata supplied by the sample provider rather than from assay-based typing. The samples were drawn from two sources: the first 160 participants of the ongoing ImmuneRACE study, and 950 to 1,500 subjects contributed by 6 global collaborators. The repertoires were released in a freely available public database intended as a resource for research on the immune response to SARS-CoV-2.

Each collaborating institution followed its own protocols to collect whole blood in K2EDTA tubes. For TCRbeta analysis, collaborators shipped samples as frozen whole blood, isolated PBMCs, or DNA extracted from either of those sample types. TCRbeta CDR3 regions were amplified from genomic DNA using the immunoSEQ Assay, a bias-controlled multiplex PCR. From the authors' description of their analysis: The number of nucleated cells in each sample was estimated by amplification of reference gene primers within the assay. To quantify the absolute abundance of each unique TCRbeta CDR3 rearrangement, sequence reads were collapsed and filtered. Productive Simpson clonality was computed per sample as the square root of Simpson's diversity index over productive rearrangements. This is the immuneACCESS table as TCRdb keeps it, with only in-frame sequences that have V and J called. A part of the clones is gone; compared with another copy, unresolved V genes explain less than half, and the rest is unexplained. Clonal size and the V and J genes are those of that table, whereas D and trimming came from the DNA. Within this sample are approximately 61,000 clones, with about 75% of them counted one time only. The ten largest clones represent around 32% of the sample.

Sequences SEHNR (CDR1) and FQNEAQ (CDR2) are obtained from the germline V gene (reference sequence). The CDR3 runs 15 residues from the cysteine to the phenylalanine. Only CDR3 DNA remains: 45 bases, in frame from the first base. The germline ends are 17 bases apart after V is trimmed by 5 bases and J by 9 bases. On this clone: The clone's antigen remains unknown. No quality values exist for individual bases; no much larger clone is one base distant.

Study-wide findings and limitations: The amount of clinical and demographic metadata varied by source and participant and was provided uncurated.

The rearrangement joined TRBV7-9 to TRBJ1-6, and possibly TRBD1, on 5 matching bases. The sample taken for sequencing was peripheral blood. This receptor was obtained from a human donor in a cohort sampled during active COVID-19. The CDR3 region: CASSPPGGGSSPLHF. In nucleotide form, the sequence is TGTGCCAGCAGCCCGCCGGGGGGAGGGAGTTCACCCCTCCACTTT.